This T cell receptor (beta chain) originates from a study of cytomegalovirus exposure and HLA in healthy donors. Whole-study results and caveats: A later analysis reportedly found fewer N-insertions in an Asian-associated ancestry cluster than the approximately 700-donor mean. In vitro work confirmed that three CMV-associated chains recognize CMV antigens. V segments that were indistinguishable, TRBV6-2 and TRBV6-3 among them, were omitted from analysis.

From germline, CDR1 is KGHSH and CDR2 LQKENI. The V and J ends lost 4 bases and 1 base respectively, with 10 bases between them. The length of the CDR3 is 14 residues. Donors were ostensibly healthy at sampling, although undocumented immune exposures were probable. This clone came up once. Antigen: not known. The PCR made use of 60 Vbeta and 13 Jbeta primers. Clones were sequenced by immunoSEQ multiplex PCR, and TCRdb holds only the in-frame ones, with some missing. This repertoire shows roughly 100,000 clones, about 77% found once; its top ten account for 10% to 13%. The sequencing input was PBMCs. This TCR came from a woman aged 18 to 35 in good health and CMV-seropositive. The chain employs TRBV18 and TRBJ1-1; D ambiguous. CDR3 DNA: TGTGCCAGCTCACTCACACACGAGAACACTGAAGCTTTCTTT. Protein: CASSLTHENTEAFF.